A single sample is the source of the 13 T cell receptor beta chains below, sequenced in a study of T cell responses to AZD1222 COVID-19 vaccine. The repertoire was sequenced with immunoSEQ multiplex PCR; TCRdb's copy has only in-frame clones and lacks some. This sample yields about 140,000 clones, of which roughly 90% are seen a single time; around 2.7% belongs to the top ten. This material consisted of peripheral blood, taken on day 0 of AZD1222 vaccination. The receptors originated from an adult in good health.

DNA for the CDR3: TGTGCCAGCAGCTTCCTCGAGGCAGGGATATATTTT. The encoded protein is CASSFLEAGIYF. V gene TRBV11-2 combines with J gene TRBJ1-3; tentatively, D is TRBD1 (5 bases). Trimming removed 3 bases from V and 13 bases from J, with 13 bases in between. Germline V gene lookup returns CDR1 SGHAT and CDR2 FQNNGV. The CDR3 loop spans 12 amino acids. The variable domain in full, completed from reference TRBV11-2 and TRBJ1-3, reads EAGVAQSPRYKIIEKRQSVAFWCNPISGHATLYWYQQILGQGPKLLIQFQNNGVVDDSQLPKDRFSAERLKGVDSTLKIQPAKLEDSAVYLCASSFLEAGIYFGEGSWLTVV.

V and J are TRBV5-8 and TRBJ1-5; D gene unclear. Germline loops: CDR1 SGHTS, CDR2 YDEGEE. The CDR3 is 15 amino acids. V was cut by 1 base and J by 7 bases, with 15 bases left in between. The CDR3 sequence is CASSLMEKAGQPQHF. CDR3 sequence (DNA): TGTGCCAGCAGCTTGATGGAAAAGGCGGGCCAGCCCCAGCATTTT.

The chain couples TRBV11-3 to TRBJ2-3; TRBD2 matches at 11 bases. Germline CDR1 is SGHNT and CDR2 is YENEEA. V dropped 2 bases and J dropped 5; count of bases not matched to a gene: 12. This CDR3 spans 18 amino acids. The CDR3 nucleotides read TGTGCCAGCAGCTTAATCGGGCTAGCGGGGGGAGTAGTAGATACGCAGTATTTT. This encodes CASSLIGLAGGVVDTQYF.

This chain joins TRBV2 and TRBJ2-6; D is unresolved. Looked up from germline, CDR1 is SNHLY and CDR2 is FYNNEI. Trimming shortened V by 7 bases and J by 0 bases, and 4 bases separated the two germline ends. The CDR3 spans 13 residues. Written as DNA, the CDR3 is TGTGCCAGCAAATCCTCTGGGGCCAACGTCCTGACTTTC. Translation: CASKSSGANVLTF.

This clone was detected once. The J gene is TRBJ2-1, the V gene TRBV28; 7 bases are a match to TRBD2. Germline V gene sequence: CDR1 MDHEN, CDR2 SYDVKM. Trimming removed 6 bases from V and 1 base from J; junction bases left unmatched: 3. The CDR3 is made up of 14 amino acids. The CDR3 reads CASREAGSYNEQFF. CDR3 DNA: TGTGCCAGCAGGGAAGCGGGATCCTACAATGAGCAGTTCTTC.

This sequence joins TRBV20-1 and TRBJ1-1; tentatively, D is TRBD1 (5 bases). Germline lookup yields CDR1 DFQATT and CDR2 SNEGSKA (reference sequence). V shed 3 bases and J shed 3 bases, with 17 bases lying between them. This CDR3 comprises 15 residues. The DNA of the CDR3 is TGCAGTGCTAGTGGGGGTCCAGGGTGGTACACTGAAGCTTTCTTT. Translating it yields CSASGGPGWYTEAFF.

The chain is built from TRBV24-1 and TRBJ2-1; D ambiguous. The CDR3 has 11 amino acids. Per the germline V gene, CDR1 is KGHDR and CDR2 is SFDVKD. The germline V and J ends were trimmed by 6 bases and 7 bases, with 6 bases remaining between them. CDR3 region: CATSPPNEQFF. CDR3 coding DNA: TGTGCCACCAGTCCCCCTAATGAGCAGTTCTTC.

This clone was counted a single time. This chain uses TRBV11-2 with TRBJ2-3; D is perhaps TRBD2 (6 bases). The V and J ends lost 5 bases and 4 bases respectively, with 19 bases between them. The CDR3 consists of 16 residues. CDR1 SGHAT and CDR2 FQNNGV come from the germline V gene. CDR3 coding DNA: TGTGCCAGCAGCCGCCGGGGCGGGGTGCTGTCAGATACGCAGTATTTT. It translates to CASSRRGGVLSDTQYF.

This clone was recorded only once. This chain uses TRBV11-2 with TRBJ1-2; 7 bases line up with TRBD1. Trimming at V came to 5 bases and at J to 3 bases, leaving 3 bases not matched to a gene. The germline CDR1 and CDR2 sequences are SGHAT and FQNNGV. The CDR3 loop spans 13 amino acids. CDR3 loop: CASSIQGHYGYTF. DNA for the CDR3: TGTGCCAGCAGCATACAGGGGCACTATGGCTACACCTTC.

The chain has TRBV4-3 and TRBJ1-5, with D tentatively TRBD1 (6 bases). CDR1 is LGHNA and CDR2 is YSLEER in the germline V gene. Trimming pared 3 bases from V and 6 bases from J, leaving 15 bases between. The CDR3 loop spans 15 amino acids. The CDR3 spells CASSQSRDMGQPQHF. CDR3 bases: TGCGCCAGCAGCCAGTCCCGGGACATGGGTCAGCCCCAGCATTTT.

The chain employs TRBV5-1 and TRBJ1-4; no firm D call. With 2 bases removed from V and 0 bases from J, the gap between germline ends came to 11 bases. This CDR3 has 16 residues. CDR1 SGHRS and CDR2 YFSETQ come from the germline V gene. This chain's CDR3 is CASSFAVGATNEKLFF. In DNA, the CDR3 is TGCGCCAGCAGCTTCGCGGTGGGTGCAACTAATGAAAAACTGTTTTTT.

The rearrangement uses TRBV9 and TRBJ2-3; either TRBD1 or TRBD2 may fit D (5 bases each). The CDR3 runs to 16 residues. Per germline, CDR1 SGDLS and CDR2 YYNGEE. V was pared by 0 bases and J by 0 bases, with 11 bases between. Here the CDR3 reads CASSVDGGVSTDTQYF. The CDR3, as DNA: TGTGCCAGCAGCGTAGATGGGGGAGTTAGCACAGATACGCAGTATTTT. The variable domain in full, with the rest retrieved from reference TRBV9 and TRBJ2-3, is DSGVTQTPKHLITATGQRVTLRCSPRSGDLSVYWYQQSLDQGLQFLIQYYNGEERAKGNILERFSAQQFPDLHSELNLSSLELGDSALYFCASSVDGGVSTDTQYFGPGTRLTVL.

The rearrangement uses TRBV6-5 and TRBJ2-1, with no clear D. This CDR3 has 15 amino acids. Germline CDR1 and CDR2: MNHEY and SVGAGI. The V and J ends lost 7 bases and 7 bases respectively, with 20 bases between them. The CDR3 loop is CASTLRVYSRNEQFF. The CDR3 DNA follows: TGTGCCAGCACCCTCCGGGTTTATAGTAGGAATGAGCAGTTCTTC.